This T cell receptor beta chain was retrieved from a study of T cells in women clearing cervical HPV infection. V lost 0 bases to trimming and J lost 5 bases, with 15 bases between them. Germline-derived CDR1 and CDR2 are SGHRS and YFSETQ. The CDR3 spans 15 residues. Of note for this clone: The CDR3 end lies 3 residues beyond the end of the read and is filled in from the germline J gene.

Here immunoSEQ multiplex PCR was the method, and the copy in TCRdb shows in-frame clones only, minus some. This sample's table has about 18,000 clones. The chain couples TRBV5-1 to TRBJ2-7; tentative D call: TRBD1 (6 bases). The sequence was obtained from a woman between 18 and 70 years old with a cervical HPV16 infection that either progressed to CIN3+ or cleared (not recorded which). Sequencing was carried out using blood buffy coat. The CDR3 here is CASSLATGKRNEQYF. The DNA read from the CDR3 is TGCGCCAGCAGCTTGGCAACAGGGAAACGGAACGAG.